The source of this T cell receptor (beta chain) is a study of regulatory T cells in long-lasting Graves disease. Study-wide results and caveats: TCR diversity was lower in persistent Graves' patients (versus newly diagnosed ones). Exclusively peripheral blood, rather than thyroid tissue, was studied.

Trimming took 2 bases from V and 1 from J, leaving 29 bases between them. The CDR3 extends over 21 amino acids. Germline CDR1 reads MNHEY; CDR2 reads SVGEGT. Sample time point: persistent/refractory GD, antithyroid drugs over 5 years with positive TRAb. Following extraction of RNA from PBMCs, that RNA was used to make the TCR library. American Thyroid Association guidelines defined Graves' disease diagnosis. Patients came from an endocrinology department in Xi'an, China. This clonotype was picked up a small number of times. What it binds is not known. Building the TCR beta libraries relied on iRepertoire HTBI primers, and CDR3 regions underwent Arm-PCR. TCRdb reprocessed the multiplex PCR reads via MiXCR and lists one record per CDR3 protein. The repertoire consists of under 500,000 distinct CDR3 sequences, with around 21% occurring once and the leading ten covering less than 25%.

This receptor was identified in a female donor with Graves disease. The sequencing here drew on peripheral blood mononuclear cells (PBMCs), taken when the disease was refractory, from a patient treated with antithyroid drugs. J is TRBJ1-1 and V is TRBV6-2 or TRBV6-3; perhaps TRBD1 as D (5 bases). Here the CDR3 DNA reads TGTGCCAGCAGTTACGAGGCGGGGGTGGGGCAGCAGGACTTCACGAACACTGAAGCTTTCTTT. Protein: CASSYEAGVGQQDFTNTEAFF.